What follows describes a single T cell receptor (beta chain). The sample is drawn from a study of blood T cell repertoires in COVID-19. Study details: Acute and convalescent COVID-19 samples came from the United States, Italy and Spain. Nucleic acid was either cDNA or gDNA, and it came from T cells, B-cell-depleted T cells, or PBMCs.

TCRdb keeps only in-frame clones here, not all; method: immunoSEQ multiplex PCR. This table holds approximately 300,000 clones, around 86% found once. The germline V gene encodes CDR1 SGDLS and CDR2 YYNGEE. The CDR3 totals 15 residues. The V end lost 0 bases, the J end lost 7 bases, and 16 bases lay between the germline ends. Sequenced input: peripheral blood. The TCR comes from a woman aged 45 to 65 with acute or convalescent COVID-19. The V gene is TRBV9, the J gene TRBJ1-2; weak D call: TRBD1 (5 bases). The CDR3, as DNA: TGTGCCAGCAGCGTAGTGGGGCAGGGTAATCTTGGCTACACCTTC. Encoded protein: CASSVVGQGNLGYTF.